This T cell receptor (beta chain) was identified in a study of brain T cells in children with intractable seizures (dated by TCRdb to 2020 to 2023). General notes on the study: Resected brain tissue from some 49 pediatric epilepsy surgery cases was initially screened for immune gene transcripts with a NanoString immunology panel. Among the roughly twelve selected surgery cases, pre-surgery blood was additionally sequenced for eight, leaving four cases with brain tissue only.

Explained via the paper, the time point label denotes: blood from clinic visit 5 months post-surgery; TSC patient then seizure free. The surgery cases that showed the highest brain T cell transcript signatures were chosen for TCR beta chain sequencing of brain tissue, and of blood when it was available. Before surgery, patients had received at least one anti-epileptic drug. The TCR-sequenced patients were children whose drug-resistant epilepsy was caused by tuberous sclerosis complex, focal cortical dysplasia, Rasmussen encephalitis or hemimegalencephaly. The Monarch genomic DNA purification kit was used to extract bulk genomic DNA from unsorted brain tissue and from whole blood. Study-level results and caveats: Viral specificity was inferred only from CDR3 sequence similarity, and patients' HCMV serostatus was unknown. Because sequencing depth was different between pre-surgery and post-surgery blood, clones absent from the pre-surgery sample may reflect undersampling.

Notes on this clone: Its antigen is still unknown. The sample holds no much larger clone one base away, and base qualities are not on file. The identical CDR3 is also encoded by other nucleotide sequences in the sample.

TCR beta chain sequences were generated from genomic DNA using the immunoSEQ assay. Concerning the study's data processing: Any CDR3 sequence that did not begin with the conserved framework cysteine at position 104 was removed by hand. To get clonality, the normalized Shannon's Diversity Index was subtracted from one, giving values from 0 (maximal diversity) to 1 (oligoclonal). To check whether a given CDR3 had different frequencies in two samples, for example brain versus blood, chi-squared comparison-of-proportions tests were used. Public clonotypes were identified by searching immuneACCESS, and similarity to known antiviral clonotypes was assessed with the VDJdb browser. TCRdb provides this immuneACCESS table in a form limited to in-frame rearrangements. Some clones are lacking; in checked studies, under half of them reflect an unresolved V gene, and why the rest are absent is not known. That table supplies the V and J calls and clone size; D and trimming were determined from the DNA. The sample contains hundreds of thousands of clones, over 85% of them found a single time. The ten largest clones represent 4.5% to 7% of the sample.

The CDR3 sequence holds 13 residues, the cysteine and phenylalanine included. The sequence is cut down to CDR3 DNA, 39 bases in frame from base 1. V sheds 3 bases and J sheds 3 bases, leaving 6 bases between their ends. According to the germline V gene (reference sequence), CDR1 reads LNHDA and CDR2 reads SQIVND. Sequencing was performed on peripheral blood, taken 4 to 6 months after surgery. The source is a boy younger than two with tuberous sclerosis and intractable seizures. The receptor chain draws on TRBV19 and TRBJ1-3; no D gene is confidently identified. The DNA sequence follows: TGTGCCAGTAGTATTGATAGTGGAAACACCATATATTTT. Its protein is CASSIDSGNTIYF.